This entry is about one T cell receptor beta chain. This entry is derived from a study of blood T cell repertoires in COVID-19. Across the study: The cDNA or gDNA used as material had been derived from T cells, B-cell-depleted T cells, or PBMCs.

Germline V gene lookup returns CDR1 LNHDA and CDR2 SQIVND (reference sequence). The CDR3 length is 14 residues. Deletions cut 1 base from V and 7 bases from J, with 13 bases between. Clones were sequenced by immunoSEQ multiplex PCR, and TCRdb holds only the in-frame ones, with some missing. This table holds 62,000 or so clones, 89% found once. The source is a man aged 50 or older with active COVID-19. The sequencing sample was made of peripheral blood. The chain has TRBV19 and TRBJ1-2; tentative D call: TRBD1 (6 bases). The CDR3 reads CASSIGTVFAGYTF. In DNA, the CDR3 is TGTGCCAGTAGTATAGGGACAGTATTCGCTGGCTACACCTTC.